The 23 T cell receptor beta chains reported below all come from one sample, sequenced in a study of T cells in Graves' hyperthyroidism and ophthalmopathy. Regions amplified from RNA transcripts were the TCR beta CDR3 regions. The TCR CDR3 first-round RT-PCR relied on the HTBI primer set. One entry per CDR3 protein results from TCRdb running MiXCR on the multiplex PCR reads. The sample lists about 610,000 distinct CDR3 sequences, 46% occurring once. Source material: peripheral blood or thyroid tissue (not recorded which). The receptors come from a woman between 18 and 29 years old with Graves' hyperthyroidism.

This clonotype came up many times. The V and J genes are TRBV4-1 and TRBJ1-1; D is unclear. There are 15 residues in the CDR3. The V gene's germline CDR1 is MGHRA and CDR2 YSYEKL. V was shortened by 1 base and J by 6 bases, with 15 bases between the two germline ends. The CDR3 sequence is CASSQGRVSSPEAFF. The CDR3 DNA reads as TGCGCCAGCAGCCAAGGCCGGGTCTCGAGCCCTGAAGCTTTCTTT.

The chain couples TRBV2 to TRBJ1-1; D gene uncertain. Germline V lookup: CDR1 SNHLY, CDR2 FYNNEI. CDR3 length: 12 residues. V was trimmed by 8 bases and J by 1 base, leaving 8 bases between them. CDR3 region: CASQRENTEAFF. DNA for the CDR3: TGTGCCAGCCAGAGGGAGAACACTGAAGCTTTCTTT.

This clonotype was seen just once. This chain uses TRBV7-9 with TRBJ1-5; maybe TRBD1 (6 bases). The CDR3 sequence is 15 residues long. Germline loops: CDR1 SEHNR, CDR2 FQNEAQ (reference sequence). V was clipped by 5 bases and J by 1 base, with 12 bases between them. The chain's CDR3 is CASSETGKSNQPQHF. In DNA, the CDR3 is TGTGCCAGCAGCGAAACAGGGAAGAGCAATCAGCCCCAGCATTTT.

J is TRBJ1-4 and V is TRBV7-9; D is uncertain. The length of the CDR3 is 13 residues. Germline V gene sequence: CDR1 SEHNR, CDR2 FQNEAQ (reference sequence). Trimming left V 1 base short and J 7 bases short, with 7 bases between. CDR3 protein: CASSLGLSEKLFF. In nucleotides, the CDR3 is TGTGCCAGCAGCTTAGGGTTGAGTGAAAAACTGTTTTTT. The variable domain in full, with the rest retrieved from reference TRBV7-9 and TRBJ1-4, is DTGVSQNPRHKITKRGQNVTFRCDPISEHNRLYWYRQTLGQGPEFLTYFQNEAQLEKSRLLSDRFSAERPKGSFSTLEIQRTEQGDSAMYLCASSLGLSEKLFFGSGTQLSVL.

The gene calls are TRBV5-1 and TRBJ2-7, with a possible D match to TRBD2 (6 bases). This CDR3 has 15 amino acids. Germline lookup yields CDR1 SGHRS and CDR2 YFSETQ. Trimming cost V 0 bases and J 9 bases, with 19 bases left between them. CDR3 in DNA: TGCGCCAGCAGCTTGGATGTAGCGGCCAAGAACGGGCAGTACTTC. This encodes CASSLDVAAKNGQYF. The variable domain in full, with the rest retrieved from reference TRBV5-1 and TRBJ2-7, is KAGVTQTPRYLIKTRGQQVTLSCSPISGHRSVSWYQQTPGQGLQFLFEYFSETQRNKGNFPGRFSGRQFSNSRSEMNVSTLELGDSALYLCASSLDVAAKNGQYFGPGTRLTVT.

This chain uses TRBV20-1 with TRBJ1-5; D perhaps matches TRBD1 (5 bases). This CDR3 contains 13 residues. V was clipped by 3 bases and J by 14 bases, with 20 bases between them. In germline, CDR1 is DFQATT, CDR2 SNEGSKA (reference sequence). The CDR3 loop is CSASRQGLTYEHF. The CDR3 nucleotides read TGCAGTGCTAGTCGGCAGGGCCTTACCTACGAGCATTTT.

This clonotype was seen at least ten times. The chain employs TRBV11-3 and TRBJ1-2; maybe TRBD1 (5 bases). The CDR3 extends over 15 amino acids. In germline, CDR1 is SGHNT, CDR2 YENEEA. V was cut by 5 bases and J by 3 bases, with 16 bases left in between. This chain's CDR3 is CASSLPGTTDYGYTF. CDR3 sequence (DNA): TGTGCCAGCAGCCTGCCCGGGACGACGGACTATGGCTACACCTTC.

This clonotype has ten or more counts. V and J are TRBV6-5 and TRBJ1-2; 7 bases match TRBD1. Germline V gives CDR1 MNHEY, CDR2 SVGAGI. The CDR3 runs 16 residues. After removal of 4 bases from V and 1 base from J, the junction contained 9 bases not matched to a gene. The CDR3 region has the DNA TGTGCCAGCAGTTCCCCCCATAGGGGGCTTAACTATGGCTACACCTTC. Its protein is CASSSPHRGLNYGYTF.

At least ten counts were recorded for this clonotype. The chain has TRBV29-1 and TRBJ1-1; D remains ambiguous. V lost 7 bases to trimming and J lost 1 base, with 13 bases between them. The CDR3 extends over 13 amino acids. Germline CDR1 is SQVTM and CDR2 is ANQGSEA. The CDR3 sequence is CSAEGYANTEAFF. The DNA for the CDR3 is TGCAGCGCAGAGGGTTACGCGAACACTGAAGCTTTCTTT.

This clonotype has ten or more counts. The chain combines TRBV20-1 with TRBJ2-7; 13 bases agree with TRBD2. The CDR3 has 18 amino acids. The germline CDR1 and CDR2 sequences are DFQATT and SNEGSKA (reference sequence). The trim removed 3 bases at V and 2 bases at J, leaving 13 bases unmatched. The CDR3 DNA reads as TGCAGTGCTAGCGGACTAGCGGGAGAGACGGCGTGGGCCTACGAGCAGTACTTC. Amino acid sequence: CSASGLAGETAWAYEQYF.

The V and J genes are TRBV12-3 or TRBV12-4 and TRBJ2-7; 7 bases fit TRBD1. J lost 0 bases, V lost 6 bases, and 8 bases had no gene match. The CDR3 length is 15 residues. The CDR3 DNA reads TGTGCCAGCAGCCGGACAGGAAGCCTCTCCTACGAGCAGTACTTC. Its translation is CASSRTGSLSYEQYF.

This chain joins TRBV20-1 and TRBJ1-5, with 8 bases matching TRBD1. The J segment lost 4 bases and the V segment lost 3 bases, leaving 8 bases of the junction unmatched. This CDR3 is 15 amino acids long. The germline gives CDR1 DFQATT, CDR2 SNEGSKA (reference sequence). The CDR3 bases are TGCAGTGCTAGTCCGACAGGGGCCATTAATCAGCCCCAGCATTTT. Translated: CSASPTGAINQPQHF.

The genes are TRBV7-9 and TRBJ1-1; no clear D gene. Trimming cost V 1 base and J 1 base, with 13 bases left between them. Germline V gene sequence: CDR1 SEHNR, CDR2 FQNEAQ (reference sequence). The CDR3 runs to 16 residues. DNA for the CDR3: TGTGCCAGCAGCTTAGAGCCCGGCCAAAAGAACACTGAAGCTTTCTTT. It codes for CASSLEPGQKNTEAFF.

This sequence joins TRBV3-1 and TRBJ1-1; TRBD1 matches at 7 bases. The junction had 12 bases not matched to a gene; V was cut back by 3 bases and J by 11 bases. This CDR3 spans 14 amino acids. Germline loops: CDR1 LGHDT, CDR2 YNNKEL (reference sequence). CDR3 nucleotide sequence: TGTGCCAGCAGCCAGTCCGGGACAGTCATCGGGGCTTTCTTT. Amino acids: CASSQSGTVIGAFF. The full variable domain, its missing parts supplied by reference TRBV3-1 and TRBJ1-1, is DTAVSQTPKYLVTQMGNDKSIKCEQNLGHDTMYWYKQDSKKFLKIMFSYNNKELIINETVPNRFSPKSPDKAHLNLHINSLELGDSAVYFCASSQSGTVIGAFFGQGTRLTVV.

The chain uses TRBV7-2 and TRBJ2-3, with 7 bases fitting TRBD1. Trimming at V came to 6 bases and at J to 6 bases, leaving 12 bases not matched to a gene. The germline gives CDR1 SGHTA, CDR2 FQGNSA. The CDR3 is 15 amino acids. The CDR3 coding sequence is TGTGCCAGCAGTTCCGACAGGGTTATCTTGGATACGCAGTATTTT. Its protein is CASSSDRVILDTQYF.

The chain couples TRBV10-3 to TRBJ1-2; 10 bases are shared with TRBD1. Germline V CDR1 and CDR2: ENHRY, SYGVKD. The CDR3 is 17 residues long. V was clipped by 8 bases and J by 10 bases; unmatched bases: 22. This chain's CDR3 is CAIELTGGSPSYAHYTF. DNA for the CDR3: TGTGCCATCGAACTGACAGGGGGCTCCCCCTCGTATGCCCACTACACCTTC.

This clonotype was recorded only once. This chain uses TRBV2 with TRBJ2-7, with TRBD2 matching over 10 bases. J was trimmed by 2 bases and V by 4 bases; bases with no gene match: 5. The CDR3 is 15 amino acids. The germline CDR1 and CDR2 sequences are SNHLY and FYNNEI. The chain's CDR3 is CASSATSGTTYEQYF. CDR3 nucleotides: TGTGCCAGCAGTGCCACTAGCGGGACGACCTACGAGCAGTACTTC.

This clonotype showed up many times. This rearrangement joins TRBV6-5 to TRBJ1-2, with unresolved D. The CDR3 sequence is 15 residues long. Trimming pared 3 bases from V and 2 bases from J, leaving 13 bases between. Germline loops: CDR1 MNHEY, CDR2 SVGAGI. CDR3 sequence: CASSYTRDKNYGYTF. The CDR3 region has the DNA TGTGCCAGCAGTTATACCCGTGACAAGAACTATGGCTACACCTTC.

This clonotype was found a few times. The gene calls are TRBV20-1 and TRBJ2-3, with 8 bases identical to TRBD2. Germline V lookup: CDR1 DFQATT, CDR2 SNEGSKA (reference sequence). V dropped 8 bases and J dropped 0; count of bases not matched to a gene: 4. The CDR3 spans 13 residues. CDR3 nucleotide sequence: TGCAGTACACAGCGGGAGAGCACAGATACGCAGTATTTT. Its translation: CSTQRESTDTQYF.

With regard to this clonotype: This may be a read error: a much more frequent sequence differs by one nucleotide. The CDR3 spells CASRAGESYEQYF. CDR3 coding DNA: TGTGCCAGCAGAGCGGGAGAGTCCTACGAGCAGTACTTC. The genes are TRBV6-6 and TRBJ2-7, with 8 bases identical to TRBD2. The CDR3 runs to 13 residues. Germline loops: CDR1 MNHNY, CDR2 SVGAGI (reference sequence). The junction had 2 bases not matched to a gene; V was cut back by 6 bases and J by 1 base.

The chain employs TRBV7-2 and TRBJ2-7; 14 bases are a match to TRBD2. CDR3 length: 16 residues. Trimming removed 5 bases from V and 7 bases from J; junction bases left unmatched: 10. Germline V CDR1 and CDR2: SGHTA, FQGNSA. Here the CDR3 DNA reads TGTGCCAGCAGCCCTTGGACTAGCGGGAGGCAGCGAGAGCAGTACTTC. Translation: CASSPWTSGRQREQYF.

This clonotype was seen a few times. The chain combines TRBV12-3 or TRBV12-4 with TRBJ2-3; TRBD2 agrees at 8 bases. Unmatched junction bases numbered 9, after V lost 6 bases and J lost 1 base. The CDR3 runs 16 residues. The CDR3 region is CASSLFLREGTDTQYF. CDR3 DNA: TGTGCCAGCAGCCTCTTTTTGCGGGAGGGCACAGATACGCAGTATTTT.

This clonotype was found a few times. A much larger clone lies a single base off, so this may be a read error. The chain combines TRBV12-3 or TRBV12-4 with TRBJ2-7, with no clear D. Trimming stripped 6 bases from V and 5 bases from J, with 17 bases between. The CDR3 covers 14 residues. CDR3 amino acids: CASSPILGSNEQYF. The CDR3 DNA is TGTGCCAGCAGCCCCATTCTGGGCAGCAACGAGCAGTACTTC.